This T cell receptor (beta chain) was recorded in a study of cytomegalovirus exposure and HLA in healthy donors (dated by TCRdb to 2017 to 2019). Study-level background: In an earlier analysis of under 600 of the donors, around 300 Gb of sequence data and some 120 million unique TCR beta sequences from 150 million to 200 million T cells were reported. An early release covering roughly 640 HLA-typed donors comprised about 290 gigabases of sequencing data and around 80 million unique TCR sequences. Of the approximately 370 genotyped donors, less than 90% were placed in the genetic ancestry cluster associated with self-reported Caucasian donors. The study was designed to test whether signatures of past pathogen exposure could be identified by cataloging public T cell receptors. The study profiled the T cell repertoires of hundreds of subjects by immunosequencing and related them to cytomegalovirus serostatus. In addition to the first cohort of several hundred subjects, a separate validation cohort of approximately 120 different subjects was used. The study combined high-throughput TCR immunosequencing, statistical association of individual TCRs with disease status, and machine learning to predict cytomegalovirus infection status. In a later analysis, previously published TCR beta repertoires from 600 to 850 donors were re-analyzed and high-resolution HLA genotyping was added so that TCR occurrence patterns could be studied. Rather than drawing on any new phenotypic data, the later analysis identified candidate immune exposures from TCR beta sequences and the way those sequences occurred across donors. To decide whether each TCR beta V gene segment behaved as functional or pseudogenic, an earlier analysis of fewer than 750 of the donors relied on high-throughput TCR beta sequencing. Donor age, sex, ethnicity and CMV serostatus were compiled together with the repertoire data. Genome-wide SNP genotypes for about 65% of the roughly 700 donors were used in a later genetic analysis, which treated that subset as a discovery cohort. All discovery cohort repertoires had been generated on a single sequencing platform. Class I and class II HLA loci were covered by the typing at four-digit resolution. The number of typed donors differed by locus: about 629-640 for A, B, C, DRB1 and DQB1; 500 to 550 for DQA1; approximately 610 for DPA1; and some 430 for DPB1. Five DR-DQ haplotypes were handled as single units for association and clustering, since linkage in the cohort was strong. Among over 350 genotyped donors of the cohort, an average of approximately 240,000 unique TCR beta nucleotide sequences were sequenced per donor, 15% to 20% of them non-productive. Paper-wide results and their limitations: Because some donors lacked HLA typing at each locus, the association tests relied only on the typed subset. A further reported finding was that TCR beta sequences accurately predicted the HLA-A and HLA-B alleles for most subjects in the first cohort. Compared with equally common non-associated chains, HLA-associated TCR beta chains in a later analysis were more clonally expanded and had lower generation probabilities. Several of the top co-occurrence clusters appeared to be linked to parvovirus B19, influenza, CMV and Epstein-Barr virus, according to a later analysis. In a later analysis, TCR association rates were found to vary across HLA loci, with the most associated TCRs seen for DRB1 alleles and the fewest for HLA-C alleles. A total of 150 to 200 TCR beta chains were listed by the study as associated with cytomegalovirus. The classifier was reported to diagnose cytomegalovirus status with high specificity and sensitivity in both the original cohort and the validation cohort. According to a later genetic analysis, donors in an Asian-associated ancestry cluster had fewer N-insertions in productive TCRs than the roughly 670-donor mean. A cluster of highly shared sequence variants was judged likely to be a technical artifact of the sequencing pipeline. Because counts were too low, under 20 rarely observed V segments, including chromosome 9 orphons, were left out of the earlier analysis of a few hundred of the donors. Assigning TCR associations to individual alleles was difficult when HLA alleles, especially DR and DQ, strongly co-occurred. Correlated functional status among segregating V segments might be attributable to linkage disequilibrium, but an unknown experimental factor could not be ruled out. A few of the identified cytomegalovirus-associated TCR beta chains were confirmed in vitro to be specific for cytomegalovirus antigens. Sequencing depth was assumed to be roughly uniform across donors in the presence/absence analyses, though that assumption may not hold. Most TCR sequences were observed very rarely across donors, whereas some public TCRs were present in many individuals. At a false discovery rate of 0.05, a later analysis linked 15,000 to 20,000 TCR beta sequences to specific HLA alleles. The only immune exposure information available for the cohort was CMV serostatus. The cohort was sequenced for TCR beta chains only, and without alpha or paired-chain data the features that could be detected were limited. It was suggested by the authors that the approach could potentially be generalized to other disease states and immunological phenotypes. Most CMV-associated TCR beta chains appeared to be HLA-restricted in a later analysis, and the HLA associations seemed to be driven largely by CMV exposure. A later genetic analysis associated a missense DCLRE1C variant with V-gene and J-gene trimming of TCR beta chains, and an independent cohort replicated the association. Some IMGT-functional V segments, including TRBV6-2 and TRBV6-3, could not be distinguished by the 87-base-pair reads and were therefore excluded. Broadly in line with IMGT annotations, most TCR beta V segments showed up in productive rearrangements about 87% or about 30% of the time in an earlier analysis of 587 of the donors.

The library was built by means of the immunoSEQ multiplex PCR assay. A mixture of 60 forward primers for TCR Vbeta segments and 13 reverse primers for TCR Jbeta segments was used in the multiplex PCR. The CDR3 region of rearranged TCR beta genes was amplified from genomic DNA with a multiplex PCR assay. The amplified TCR beta libraries were sequenced on the Illumina HiSeq System as 87-base-pair reads. Regarding the original processing steps: A later analysis tallied around 82 million unique TCR beta chains across the 650 to 750 repertoires, and about 10 million of those chains were shared by two or more donors. A nearest-neighbor algorithm error-corrected the raw reads and collapsed the reads into unique sequences, merging closely related sequences to remove PCR and sequencing errors. CDR3 sequences were aligned to IMGT reference sequences to assign V, D and J gene segments. For a sequence to be retained, a match of at least six nucleotides was required to both a V gene segment and a J gene segment. A rearrangement counted as productive if the CDR3 had no stop codons and remained in frame with V and J, and every other rearrangement counted as non-productive. CDR3 was defined by IMGT convention, running from the second conserved V-encoded cysteine to the conserved J-encoded phenylalanine. The earlier analysis of approximately 500 of the donors excluded sequences that lacked an unambiguous match to a single V gene segment. In an earlier analysis of around 590 of the donors, a V segment was called functional when productive rearrangements were above 56.7%, and segregating when the standard deviation between donors exceeded 5%. A statistical classification framework was developed to diagnose cytomegalovirus status using the catalog of TCR beta chain sequences. In a later analysis, TCR nucleotide sequences were compared against IMGT/GENE-DB human TR gene sequences so that V and J genes could be assigned. Using the TCRdist pipeline, a later analysis assigned CDR3 sequences along with most-parsimonious VDJ recombination scenarios. A later analysis defined each TCR beta chain by its CDR3 amino acid sequence plus V-gene family, and excluded reads lacking a unique V-gene family. To address suspected cross-contamination and a sequencing artifact, a later analysis removed under 600 highly shared, low-generation-probability nucleotide sequences. In a later analysis, a clonal expansion index for each public chain was calculated from normalized within-repertoire ranks of inferred template counts. A later analysis computed generation probabilities with a VDJ recombination model fitted to out-of-frame rearrangements, and checked the results against IGoR. In a later analysis, hypergeometric tests were used to score TCR-TCR, TCR-HLA and TCR-CMV co-occurrence, with a repertoire-size bias correction applied to TCR pairs. In a later analysis, false discovery rates were estimated by permuting HLA or CMV assignments 20 times. In a later analysis, co-occurring TCRs were grouped using DBSCAN, with TCRdist sequence similarity added in when clustering inside HLA-allele-positive subsets. Co-occurrence clustering excluded repertoires with fewer than 30,000 or more than 120,000 public chains, plus five with anomalous nucleotide sharing. In its TCRdb copy, this immuneACCESS table keeps in-frame sequences only and misses some clones. Where compared with another copy, unresolved V genes explain less than half of these, and the others have no known cause. V, J and clone size derive from that table, while D and trimming were established from the DNA sequence. The sample table shows about 140,000 clones, and 70% to 90% are seen once. Roughly 0.53% of the sample goes to the ten largest clones.

CDR1 SGHNT and CDR2 YENEEA are derived from the germline V gene. Trimming costs V 0 bases and J 7 bases, and their ends lie 12 bases apart. From cysteine to phenylalanine, the CDR3 is 14 amino acids long. Only the CDR3 DNA is retained, 42 bases long and in frame from the first base. The cohort was made up of 666 healthy bone marrow donors. At the time of sampling, every cohort member was nominally healthy, though immune exposures that went unrecorded were likely present. The donor was CMV seronegative and belonged to the group of 352 seronegative cohort members. A peripheral blood sample was collected from each donor, and TCR beta sequencing was performed on peripheral blood mononuclear cells. The Qiagen DNeasy Blood Extraction Kit was used to extract genomic DNA from the blood cell samples. With respect to this clone: What this receptor recognizes is not known. One base away there is no much larger clone; base qualities are not given.

The source of this sequence is a middle-aged woman in good health and CMV-seronegative. Rearrangement joined TRBV11-3 to TRBJ1-2; a confident D gene designation cannot be given. The sequenced sample was PBMCs. The CDR3 region has the sequence CASSLDRPPGGYTF. The DNA is TGTGCCAGCAGCTTAGATCGGCCCCCGGGTGGCTACACCTTC.